The 32 T cell receptor beta chains presented below share a single source sample, sequenced in a study of naive and memory T cell subsets. The beta constant-region primer was an equimolar mix of two oligonucleotides covering TRBC1 and TRBC2. TCRdb passed the UMI-ligation and nested PCR reads through MiXCR, listing each CDR3 protein once. Of some 87,000 distinct CDR3 sequences detected, about 6.5% appear once; the ten largest clones hold around 1.6%. Material for sequencing was central memory CD4+ T cells from blood. Receptor source: a human donor in good health.

This clonotype was seen repeatedly, ten times or more. The chain employs TRBV28 and TRBJ1-6; the D is unclear. Trimming stripped 2 bases from V and 0 bases from J, with 8 bases between. Germline V gives CDR1 MDHEN, CDR2 SYDVKM. This CDR3 has 16 residues. CDR3 sequence reads: CASSLVKSSYNSPLHF. In DNA form, the CDR3 reads TGTGCCAGCAGTTTAGTGAAGAGCTCCTATAATTCACCCCTCCACTTT. Based on the CDR3 plus reference TRBV28 and TRBJ1-6, the full variable domain is DVKVTQSSRYLVKRTGEKVFLECVQDMDHENMFWYRQDPGLGLRLIYFSYDVKMKEKGDIPEGYSVSREKKERFSLILESASTNQTSMYLCASSLVKSSYNSPLHFGNGTRLTVT.

V is TRBV29-1 and J is TRBJ2-1; D perhaps matches TRBD1 (7 bases). V was clipped by 7 bases and J by 8 bases, with 24 bases between them. The CDR3 has 15 amino acids. The germline V gene has CDR1 SQVTM and CDR2 ANQGSEA. The CDR3 nucleotides are TGCAGCGCCGGAGGGCGACAGGGCCGCACCGATGAGCAGTTCTTC. It encodes CSAGGRQGRTDEQFF.

This clonotype was detected many times. The chain uses TRBV6-1 and TRBJ1-5; the D gene is possibly TRBD1 (6 bases). Germline V gene sequence: CDR1 MNHNS, CDR2 SASEGT. The CDR3 consists of 18 residues. V gave up 11 bases and J gave up 0 bases, with 26 bases separating them. The CDR3 sequence is CAVGGGGADLRSNQPQHF. DNA of the CDR3: TGTGCCGTCGGAGGGGGGGGCGCGGATTTGCGTAGCAATCAGCCCCAGCATTTT.

This clonotype was seen ten or more times. This CDR3 reads CASSQTADGSNQPQHF. Here the CDR3 DNA reads TGTGCCAGCAGCCAGACCGCGGACGGTAGCAATCAGCCCCAGCATTTT. V gene TRBV4-2 combines with J gene TRBJ1-5; no firm D call. Deletions cut 3 bases from V and 0 bases from J, with 12 bases between. The CDR3 is 16 amino acids. Per germline, CDR1 LGHNA and CDR2 YNFKEQ.

This clonotype was counted at least ten times. The V gene is TRBV7-2, the J gene TRBJ2-5; TRBD2 aligns across 7 bases. CDR3 length equals 14 residues. Germline V gene lookup returns CDR1 SGHTA and CDR2 FQGNSA. The trim removed 1 base at V and 5 bases at J, leaving 4 bases unmatched. CDR3: CASSLVSGLETQYF. In DNA form, the CDR3 reads TGTGCCAGCAGCTTAGTTAGCGGGCTTGAGACCCAGTACTTC.

This clonotype came up many times. This chain connects TRBV23-1 to TRBJ2-3; TRBD2 matches at 9 bases. TRBV23-1 is labeled an ORF, and its function is uncertain. J gave up 1 base and V 4 bases, and 24 bases lay outside the gene matches. The CDR3 consists of 22 residues. In DNA form, the CDR3 reads TGCGCCAGCAGTCCCCGATTCCCCCGTCGGAAATGTCAGCGGGAGGGCACAGATACGCAGTATTTT. Protein product: CASSPRFPRRKCQREGTDTQYF.

This clonotype was counted ten times or more. The chain uses TRBV27 and TRBJ1-1; D possibly corresponds to TRBD1 (6 bases). Germline assignment: CDR1 MNHEY and CDR2 SMNVEV (reference sequence). CDR3 length: 15 residues. V was cut by 2 bases and J by 3 bases, with 13 bases left in between. For the CDR3, the DNA is TGTGCCAGCAGTTTAAAAAGGGGGGTTTACACTGAAGCTTTCTTT. It encodes CASSLKRGVYTEAFF.

The chain's CDR3 is CASSQRKGTSGARGEQYF. In nucleotides, the CDR3 is TGTGCCAGCAGCCAACGAAAAGGGACTAGCGGGGCCCGGGGCGAGCAGTACTTC. This chain joins TRBV4-2 and TRBJ2-7, with 13 bases matching TRBD2. Germline CDR1 reads LGHNA; CDR2 reads YNFKEQ. With V trimmed by 2 bases and J by 6 bases, 13 bases remained unmatched. This CDR3 is 18 amino acids long.

Many counts were recorded for this clonotype. The gene calls are TRBV3-1 and TRBJ1-4, with 7 bases lining up with TRBD1. CDR1 and CDR2 from the germline V gene are LGHDT and YNNKEL (reference sequence). Trimming took 2 bases from V and 11 from J; bases not matched to a gene: 5. The CDR3 totals 13 residues. The CDR3 bases are TGTGCCAGCAGCCAACAGGGGGGACAGAAACTGTTTTTT. It is translated as CASSQQGGQKLFF.

The chain has TRBV19 and TRBJ1-5; D might be TRBD1 (5 bases). CDR3 length: 14 residues. The germline gives CDR1 LNHDA, CDR2 SQIVND (reference sequence). V lost 8 bases and J lost 8, with 19 bases in between. The chain's CDR3 is CASLAPGTRKPQHF. CDR3 sequence (DNA): TGTGCCAGTCTAGCCCCAGGGACGCGAAAGCCCCAGCATTTT.

This clonotype was picked up a small number of times. The rearrangement uses TRBV12-3 or TRBV12-4 and TRBJ2-1; D ambiguous. V dropped 4 bases and J dropped 6 bases, with 7 bases sitting between them. CDR3 size: 12 residues. CDR3: CASSSRINEQFF. DNA for the CDR3: TGTGCCAGCAGTTCTAGGATCAATGAGCAGTTCTTC.

At least ten counts were recorded for this clonotype. V usage is TRBV29-1 and J usage is TRBJ2-6; no clear D gene. Per germline, CDR1 SQVTM and CDR2 ANQGSEA. The CDR3 has 16 residues. V was cut by 7 bases and J by 2 bases, with 18 bases left in between. CDR3 sequence (DNA): TGCAGCGCCCCGTCGGGTGGCAGCACTGGGGCCAACGTCCTGACTTTC. Translating gives CSAPSGGSTGANVLTF.

This chain joins TRBV7-7 and TRBJ2-2; D is ambiguous. Germline assignment: CDR1 SSHAT and CDR2 FNYEAQ (reference sequence). Trimming pared 4 bases from V and 4 bases from J, leaving 10 bases between. The CDR3 covers 14 residues. The CDR3 nucleotides are TGTGCCAGCAGCTACACAGAATTCACCGGGGAGCTGTTTTTT. It is translated as CASSYTEFTGELFF. Using reference TRBV7-7 and TRBJ2-2 for the parts outside the CDR3, the full variable domain is GAGVSQSPRYKVTKRGQDVTLRCDPISSHATLYWYQQALGQGPEFLTYFNYEAQPDKSGLPSDRFSAERPEGSISTLTIQRTEQRDSAMYRCASSYTEFTGELFFGEGSRLTVL.

The sample holds a few counts of this clonotype. This chain connects TRBV28 to TRBJ1-2, with D unresolved. CDR1 and CDR2 (germline): MDHEN, SYDVKM. Trimming removed 3 bases from V and 2 bases from J, with 13 bases in between. This CDR3 has 15 residues. The DNA of the CDR3 is TGTGCCAGCAGTTTTATCGGGGAGACCAACTATGGCTACACCTTC. It codes for CASSFIGETNYGYTF.

The gene calls are TRBV6-5 and TRBJ2-1; 8 nucleotides match TRBD2. The CDR3 runs to 13 residues. Per germline, CDR1 MNHEY and CDR2 SVGAGI. J lost 9 bases, V lost 5 bases, and 6 bases had no gene match. The CDR3 is CASSRAGAAEQFF. CDR3 sequence (DNA): TGTGCCAGCAGTCGAGCGGGGGCGGCTGAGCAGTTCTTC.

This clonotype appeared many times. The V gene is TRBV10-3, the J gene TRBJ1-2; 10 bases align to TRBD1. The CDR3 contains 20 residues. Per the germline V gene, CDR1 is ENHRY and CDR2 is SYGVKD. V shed 0 bases, J shed 6 bases, and the junction held 19 bases outside the gene matches. In nucleotides, the CDR3 is TGTGCCATCAGTGAGTCCTTTGGAGGATTACCGGGACAGGGGCAGGATGGCTACACCTTC. Amino acids: CAISESFGGLPGQGQDGYTF.

The J gene is TRBJ2-2, the V gene TRBV6-5; 10 nucleotides agree with TRBD2. This CDR3 is built from 17 residues. V shed 6 bases, J shed 0 bases, and the junction held 7 bases outside the gene matches. Looked up from germline, CDR1 is MNHEY and CDR2 is SVGAGI. The CDR3 protein is CASRLGTSVTNTGELFF. In DNA form, the CDR3 reads TGTGCCAGCAGGTTAGGGACTAGCGTTACGAACACCGGGGAGCTGTTTTTT.

This clonotype occurred many times. The rearrangement joins TRBV3-1 to TRBJ1-4; D remains ambiguous. From germline, CDR1 is LGHDT and CDR2 YNNKEL (reference sequence). The V end lost 3 bases, the J end lost 2 bases, and 7 bases lay between the germline ends. The CDR3 covers 14 residues. The CDR3 nucleotides are TGTGCCAGCAGCCACCGACGGACTAATGAAAAACTGTTTTTT. Translation gives CASSHRRTNEKLFF.

This clonotype was picked up many times. The rearrangement links TRBV27 to TRBJ1-2; 7 positions agree with TRBD1. V shed 3 bases and J 6 bases; nucleotides not matched to a gene: 7. In germline, CDR1 is MNHEY, CDR2 SMNVEV (reference sequence). The CDR3 runs 14 residues. The CDR3 is CASSFGDSIDGYTF. CDR3 DNA: TGTGCCAGCAGTTTCGGGGACAGTATTGATGGCTACACCTTC.

This clonotype came up a few times. Here the CDR3 DNA reads TGTGCCAGCAGTCGACGGACAGGGGGACAAGAAAAACTGTTTTTT. Translation gives CASSRRTGGQEKLFF. The chain uses TRBV12-3 or TRBV12-4 and TRBJ1-4, with 10 bases lining up with TRBD1. The V and J ends lost 5 bases and 8 bases, in that order; junction bases with no gene match: 8. The CDR3 loop spans 15 amino acids.

This clonotype has more than one count but fewer than ten. The chain carries TRBV20-1 and TRBJ2-7, with D perhaps being TRBD1 or TRBD2 (6 bases each). V dropped 3 bases and J dropped 6 bases, with 15 bases sitting between them. This CDR3 region has 13 residues. CDR1 and CDR2 from the germline V gene are DFQATT and SNEGSKA (reference sequence). This chain's CDR3 is CSASNTGRGEQYF. CDR3 coding DNA: TGCAGTGCTAGTAACACAGGGCGGGGCGAGCAGTACTTC.

The chain joins TRBV27 to TRBJ2-1; the D gene is possibly TRBD1 (6 bases). V was cut by 6 bases and J by 2 bases, with 11 bases left in between. CDR1 and CDR2 (germline): MNHEY, SMNVEV (reference sequence). CDR3 size: 14 residues. Written as DNA, the CDR3 is TGTGCCAGCAGGACAGGTTGGGCCTACAATGAGCAGTTCTTC. Protein product: CASRTGWAYNEQFF.

In its sample, this clonotype was seen many times. V usage is TRBV7-2 and J usage is TRBJ1-2, with 7 positions matching TRBD1. V shed 10 bases, J shed 2 bases, and the junction held 10 bases outside the gene matches. The CDR3 is made up of 14 amino acids. Germline CDR1 is SGHTA and CDR2 is FQGNSA. CDR3 amino acids: CATQWDRTNYGYTF. The DNA for the CDR3 is TGTGCCACCCAATGGGACAGAACGAACTATGGCTACACCTTC.

In this sample, this clonotype turned up many times. The chain carries TRBV14 and TRBJ2-1; 7 nucleotides line up with TRBD1. The CDR3 runs to 13 residues. V was clipped by 7 bases and J by 4 bases; unmatched bases: 4. From germline, CDR1 is SGHDN and CDR2 FVKESK. The DNA of the CDR3 is TGTGCCAGCACCGGACAGGTATACAATGAGCAGTTCTTC. The encoded protein is CASTGQVYNEQFF.

This clonotype was detected a few times. This chain uses TRBV6-2 or TRBV6-3 with TRBJ2-2, with D tentatively TRBD1 or TRBD2 (5 bases each). The CDR3 spans 15 residues. Trimming removed 5 bases from V and 1 base from J, with 11 bases in between. The germline V gene has CDR1 MNHEY and CDR2 SVGEGT. The CDR3 nucleotides read TGTGCCAGCAGTCGGGACCTTTTGAACACCGGGGAGCTGTTTTTT. Its protein is CASSRDLLNTGELFF.

The chain joins TRBV29-1 to TRBJ2-4; D not certain. This CDR3 contains 13 residues. With 3 bases removed from V and 0 bases from J, the gap between germline ends came to 6 bases. Looked up from germline, CDR1 is SQVTM and CDR2 is ANQGSEA. For the CDR3, the DNA is TGCAGCGTTGAGTCCGTAGCCAAAAACATTCAGTACTTC. It translates to CSVESVAKNIQYF. The full variable domain, completed using reference TRBV29-1 and TRBJ2-4, is SAVISQKPSRDICQRGTSLTIQCQVDSQVTMMFWYRQQPGQSLTLIATANQGSEATYESGFVIDKFPISRPNLTFSTLTVSNMSPEDSSIYLCSVESVAKNIQYFGAGTRLSVL.

This clonotype occurred many times. The chain couples TRBV6-2 or TRBV6-3 to TRBJ2-1; no clear D gene. The CDR3 has 11 residues. In germline, CDR1 is MNHEY, CDR2 SVGEGT. The V gene lost 6 bases and the J gene lost 2 bases, with 2 bases spanning the gap. This chain's CDR3 is CASSPYNEQFF. CDR3 sequence (DNA): TGTGCCAGCAGCCCCTACAATGAGCAGTTCTTC.

The table lists this clonotype with many counts. V and J are TRBV11-2 and TRBJ2-6; D is undetermined. The CDR3 totals 12 residues. Trimming left V 7 bases short and J 5 bases short, with 6 bases between. Germline assignment: CDR1 SGHAT and CDR2 FQNNGV. This chain's CDR3 is CASTWRANVLTF. In nucleotides, the CDR3 is TGTGCCAGCACGTGGCGGGCCAACGTCCTGACTTTC.

This chain connects TRBV2 to TRBJ2-5; possible D gene TRBD2, 6 bases. Looked up from germline, CDR1 is SNHLY and CDR2 is FYNNEI. V dropped 6 bases and J dropped 3 bases, with 11 bases sitting between them. The CDR3 loop spans 13 amino acids. The CDR3: CASRSGGKETQYF. In nucleotides, the CDR3 is TGTGCCAGCAGGTCCGGGGGAAAAGAGACCCAGTACTTC.

This chain joins TRBV14 and TRBJ1-5; tentatively, D is TRBD1 (5 bases). Germline V gene data show CDR1 as SGHDN and CDR2 as FVKESK. The CDR3 length is 12 residues. V was pared by 1 base and J by 10 bases, with 8 bases between. This chain's CDR3 is CASSQGGKPQHF. In nucleotides, the CDR3 is TGTGCCAGCAGCCAAGGGGGCAAACCCCAGCATTTT.

The V gene is TRBV4-3, the J gene TRBJ2-3; the D is unclear. The CDR3 extends over 15 amino acids. Per germline, CDR1 LGHNA and CDR2 YSLEER. Trimming took off 2 bases at V and 0 bases at J, with 9 bases between the two ends. The chain's CDR3 is CASSQRAPSTDTQYF. The CDR3 bases are TGCGCCAGCAGCCAAAGGGCCCCTAGCACAGATACGCAGTATTTT.

This chain links TRBV5-6 with TRBJ1-4; no clear D gene. Germline V gene lookup returns CDR1 SGHDT and CDR2 YYEEEE. Trimming took off 4 bases at V and 0 bases at J, with 13 bases between the two ends. This CDR3 spans 16 amino acids. CDR3 nucleotide sequence: TGTGCCAGCAGCCGGAGAATCGGTACAACTAATGAAAAACTGTTTTTT. It specifies CASSRRIGTTNEKLFF.